Presented here are 16 T cell receptor beta chains from one specimen sequenced in a study of graft-versus-host responses after intestinal transplantation. This table comes from immunoSEQ multiplex PCR, and its TCRdb copy is limited to in-frame clones, with some not included. Found here are about 15,000 clones, about two thirds of them singletons; the top ten hold approximately 10%. Graft specimens yielded both intraepithelial and lamina propria lymphocytes. The sequencing used ileum tissue, collected approximately 670 days after intestinal transplantation. These receptors all come from a human patient who received an intestinal transplant, so some T cells may come from the graft donor.

The chain links TRBV4-3 to TRBJ2-2; 12 bases line up with TRBD1. CDR1 LGHNA and CDR2 YSLEER come from the germline V gene. Trimming took 4 bases from V and 5 from J; bases not matched to a gene: 2. This CDR3 comprises 15 residues. CDR3: CASSPGQGATGELFF. The DNA of the CDR3 is TGCGCCAGCAGCCCGGGACAGGGGGCGACCGGGGAGCTGTTTTTT.

This chain connects TRBV4-3 to TRBJ2-6; TRBD1 is a possible D gene (6 bases). The CDR3 totals 16 residues. Germline lookup yields CDR1 LGHNA and CDR2 YSLEER. Trimming left V 1 base short and J 1 base short, with 8 bases between. The CDR3 coding sequence is TGCGCCAGCAGCCAAGCAACAGGGTCTGGGGCCAACGTCCTGACTTTC. This encodes CASSQATGSGANVLTF.

This clone was observed a single time. The chain couples TRBV19 to TRBJ2-1, with D possibly TRBD2 on 6 matching bases. V was pared by 4 bases and J by 3 bases, with 16 bases between. The CDR3 runs 16 residues. CDR1 is LNHDA and CDR2 is SQIVND in the germline V gene (reference sequence). The CDR3 is CASSNPLGLNYNEQFF. The DNA for the CDR3 is TGTGCCAGTAGTAACCCCTTGGGACTCAACTACAATGAGCAGTTCTTC.

In this sample, this clone turned up a few times. The chain is built from TRBV2 and TRBJ1-1, with D perhaps matching TRBD1 (5 bases). CDR1 and CDR2 from the germline V gene are SNHLY and FYNNEI. V shed 2 bases and J shed 2 bases, with 6 bases lying between them. The CDR3 length is 13 residues. CDR3 nucleotides: TGTGCCAGCAGTGAACAGGGTAACACTGAAGCTTTCTTT. It yields the protein CASSEQGNTEAFF.

This clone was seen a single time. The chain is built from TRBV4-2 and TRBJ1-1; the D gene is possibly TRBD1 (6 bases). Looked up from germline, CDR1 is LGHNA and CDR2 is YNFKEQ. The CDR3 is 15 residues long. Between the trimmed V and J ends, which lost 4 bases and 8 bases, there was a span of 20 bases. The CDR3 loop reads CASSPPRPGAAEAFF. CDR3 bases: TGTGCCAGCAGCCCACCCCGCCCAGGGGCTGCCGAAGCTTTCTTT.

The chain couples TRBV2 to TRBJ1-1; 7 bases fit TRBD1. There are 13 residues in the CDR3. V gave up 6 bases and J gave up 1 base; unmatched junction bases: 2. The germline CDR1 and CDR2 sequences are SNHLY and FYNNEI. CDR3 bases: TGTGCCAGCAGGGGACAGCAGAACACTGAAGCTTTCTTT. Amino acids: CASRGQQNTEAFF.

This chain joins TRBV27 and TRBJ2-5; D gene uncertain. This CDR3 region has 13 residues. V lost 3 bases, J lost 2 bases, and 7 bases lay in between. Germline V gene sequence: CDR1 MNHEY, CDR2 SMNVEV (reference sequence). For the CDR3, the DNA is TGTGCCAGCAGTTTCGAGAGGCAAGAGACCCAGTACTTC. It specifies CASSFERQETQYF.

This chain links TRBV6-5 with TRBJ1-2; 9 nucleotides align to TRBD1. CDR3 size: 15 residues. The V segment lost 2 bases and the J segment 1 base; nucleotides outside the gene matches: 2. CDR1 and CDR2 from the germline V gene are MNHEY and SVGAGI. The CDR3, as DNA: TGTGCCAGCAGTTACGGACAGGGGTTTAACTATGGCTACACCTTC. It translates to CASSYGQGFNYGYTF.

The chain is built from TRBV29-1 and TRBJ1-3; D unclear. Looked up from germline, CDR1 is SQVTM and CDR2 is ANQGSEA. This CDR3 spans 14 amino acids. V was trimmed by 2 bases and J by 0 bases, leaving 8 bases between them. The CDR3 sequence: CSVESGFSGNTIYF. Written as DNA, the CDR3 is TGCAGCGTTGAATCAGGTTTCTCTGGAAACACCATATATTTT.

The chain has TRBV27 and TRBJ1-1, with TRBD1 matching over 8 bases. This CDR3 is 12 amino acids long. J gave up 7 bases and V 8 bases, and 6 bases lay outside the gene matches. The V gene's germline CDR1 is MNHEY and CDR2 SMNVEV (reference sequence). CDR3 residues: CASARGPSEAFF. The CDR3 bases are TGTGCCAGCGCCAGGGGGCCAAGTGAAGCTTTCTTT.

This clone was recorded only once. The genes are TRBV4-3 and TRBJ2-1, with 10 bases identical to TRBD2. This CDR3 has 15 residues. Germline V gene sequence: CDR1 LGHNA, CDR2 YSLEER. V was clipped by 3 bases and J by 4 bases; unmatched bases: 3. CDR3 amino acids: CASSQPGLAYNEQFF. The CDR3 region has the DNA TGCGCCAGCAGCCAGCCGGGACTAGCGTACAATGAGCAGTTCTTC.

The V gene is TRBV7-7, the J gene TRBJ2-2; a weak D match, TRBD1 (6 bases). The CDR3 runs to 15 residues. Germline CDR1 reads SSHAT; CDR2 reads FNYEAQ (reference sequence). Trimming shortened V by 5 bases and J by 1 base, and 11 bases separated the two germline ends. The CDR3 spells CASSPNRENTGELFF. The CDR3, as DNA: TGTGCCAGCAGCCCAAACAGGGAGAACACCGGGGAGCTGTTTTTT.

The chain couples TRBV7-9 to TRBJ2-7; D perhaps matches TRBD2 (6 bases). Germline CDR1 is SEHNR and CDR2 is FQNEAQ (reference sequence). CDR3 size: 14 residues. Trimming left V 3 bases short and J 2 bases short, with 11 bases between. CDR3 DNA: TGTGCCAGCAGCTTTCGCGGGGCCGCCTACGAGCAGTACTTC. Its protein product is CASSFRGAAYEQYF.

The chain recombines TRBV4-3 with TRBJ2-7, with D perhaps matching TRBD2 (5 bases). Germline V gives CDR1 LGHNA, CDR2 YSLEER. The CDR3 is 17 amino acids. The V gene lost 1 base and the J gene lost 3 bases, with 19 bases spanning the gap. CDR3 DNA sequence: TGCGCCAGCAGCCAAGTCGTAAGCGCGGGCGGCTACTACGAGCAGTACTTC. Translating it yields CASSQVVSAGGYYEQYF.

The chain links TRBV29-1 to TRBJ2-7, with D tentatively TRBD1 (5 bases). CDR1 and CDR2 (germline): SQVTM, ANQGSEA. V lost 5 bases and J lost 3, with 14 bases in between. The CDR3 totals 13 residues. The CDR3, as DNA: TGCAGCGTTCGTGCAGGGTGGGACTACGAGCAGTACTTC. Translating it yields CSVRAGWDYEQYF.

The genes are TRBV7-2 and TRBJ1-2, with unresolved D. This CDR3 has 15 residues. Trimming left V 1 base short and J 4 bases short, with 13 bases between. The germline CDR1 and CDR2 sequences are SGHTA and FQGNSA. CDR3 residues: CASSLVPGNGYGYTF. The CDR3 DNA reads as TGTGCCAGCAGCTTAGTCCCGGGAAACGGCTATGGCTACACCTTC.